This record looks at one T cell receptor beta chain sequence and its context. This clonotype was counted ten times or more. Its antigen target is currently unknown. No base quality values were provided; no much bigger clone lies one nucleotide off. This sample is part of a study of T-cell reconstitution after alpha-beta-depleted transplantation in children (dated by TCRdb to about 2016). Describing the broader study: T-cell immune reconstitution after TCRalphabeta/CD19-depleted allogeneic hematopoietic cell transplantation in children was quantitatively tracked in the study by means of TCR repertoire profiling. The investigation overall reported the following: About two months after transplant, the apparently early recovery of alphabetaT-cell counts reportedly depended on just several hundred clones that had expanded rapidly and came from non-depleted graft cells. In some patients, the high TCRbeta diversity seen at day 60 was put down to recipient T cells and intrathymic progenitors that had survived conditioning. The frequencies of hyperexpanded clones fell over the following months, and after one year, T-cell counts and TCRbeta diversity were mostly attributed to newly produced T cells.

Explained via the paper, the treatment or condition label denotes: allogeneic hematopoietic cell transplantation with graft depleted of TCRalphabeta T cells and CD19 B cells. The children who served as transplant recipients had been given grafts of TCRalphabeta/CD19-depleted allogeneic hematopoietic cells. V ends up 2 bases short and J 0 bases short, with an unmatched junction base count of 12. CDR1 and CDR2 were assigned from the germline V gene as MGHRA and YSYEKL. There are 19 amino acids in the CDR3, from cysteine to phenylalanine inclusive. The sequence is cut down to CDR3 DNA, 57 bases in frame from base 1. Library method: PCR. Sequenced on an Illumina HiSeq 2500. Molecular barcoding was employed in the preparation of TCR libraries, with unique molecular identifiers being used to normalize TCRbeta repertoire quantification. The public reads were quality trimmed at Q25 with fastp and then assembled into clones with MiXCR by TCRdb, keeping productive beta chains. Rows are unified per CDR3 protein, each entry keeping the most common DNA and genes. This sample holds 200,000 to 250,000 distinct CDR3 sequences; about a tenth were observed only once. In total, the top ten clones hold under 30% of the sample.

This receptor chain uses TRBV4-1 and TRBJ1-4; TRBD1 matches 7 bases in the middle. The sample here was PBMCs, taken before TCRalphabeta/CD19-depleted stem cell transplant. The clonotype was recovered from a child under two years old with acute myeloid leukemia, due to receive a stem cell transplant. The DNA sequence is as follows: TGCGCCAGCAGCCAACTGAAATGGGACAGCGGGGCAACTAATGAAAAACTGTTTTTT. It encodes CASSQLKWDSGATNEKLFF.